This passage covers 19 T cell receptor beta chains from one sample sequenced in a study of OX40 agonist ivuxolimab in advanced cancers. Library preparation used the immunoSEQ multiplex PCR assay. Drawn from immuneACCESS, this table holds only the in-frame rearrangements with V and J called that TCRdb kept. Clones are partly lost; checked studies trace under half to an unresolved V gene and leave the rest unexplained. This sample lists fewer than 85,000 clones; 82% were detected once. 6.5% to 7.5% of the sample belongs to the ten largest clones. The sample here was CD4+ or CD8+ T cells sorted from blood, taken in a trial of the OX40 agonist ivuxolimab. All receptors come from an adult with an advanced solid tumor such as melanoma, head and neck, liver or kidney cancer.

The chain carries TRBV5-6 and TRBJ1-1; perhaps TRBD1 as D (5 bases). V was clipped by 5 bases and J by 3 bases, with 17 bases between them. This CDR3 has 15 residues. The germline V gene has CDR1 SGHDT and CDR2 YYEEEE. This CDR3 reads CASSPMGDRDTEAFF. The CDR3 region has the DNA TGTGCCAGCAGTCCGATGGGGGACCGAGACACTGAAGCTTTCTTT.

J is TRBJ2-2 and V is TRBV7-2, with D possibly being TRBD2 (5 bases). V was shortened by 8 bases and J by 0 bases, with 19 bases between the two germline ends. Germline CDR1 and CDR2: SGHTA and FQGNSA. The CDR3 loop spans 17 amino acids. Written as DNA, the CDR3 is TGTGCCAGCGCCCCCGGGGTCCCGTTCGCGAACACCGGGGAGCTGTTTTTT. Residues: CASAPGVPFANTGELFF.

The CDR3 DNA sequence: TGTGCCTGGAGTCTTACAGGGGGCAATCAGCCCCAGCATTTT. Protein sequence: CAWSLTGGNQPQHF. The chain recombines TRBV30 with TRBJ1-5; the match to TRBD1 covers 7 bases. The germline gives CDR1 GTSNPN, CDR2 SVGIG (reference sequence). The V and J ends lost 2 bases and 2 bases, in that order; junction bases with no gene match: 3. The CDR3 is made up of 14 amino acids.

This clone was recorded once. V gene TRBV29-1 combines with J gene TRBJ2-3; 10 nucleotides match TRBD2. The CDR3 has 15 residues. Looked up from germline, CDR1 is SQVTM and CDR2 is ANQGSEA. V was clipped by 5 bases and J by 0 bases; unmatched bases: 5. Here the CDR3 DNA reads TGCAGCGTTCGGACTAGCGGAGCTAGCACAGATACGCAGTATTTT. It encodes CSVRTSGASTDTQYF.

V is TRBV10-2 and J is TRBJ1-5; D gene ambiguous. With 2 bases removed from V and 5 bases from J, the gap between germline ends came to 7 bases. From germline, CDR1 is WSHSY and CDR2 SAAADI. The CDR3 extends over 13 amino acids. The CDR3 region has the DNA TGCGCCAGCAGTGAGGAGAGGTATCAGCCCCAGCATTTT. It encodes CASSEERYQPQHF.

Regarding this clone: The sample holds other DNA sequences that translate to the same CDR3. The chain employs TRBV2 and TRBJ1-2, with TRBD1 as a possible D gene (5 bases). The CDR3 contains 12 residues. Germline CDR1 is SNHLY and CDR2 is FYNNEI. V lost 6 bases and J 8 bases, leaving 13 bases between the germline ends. DNA of the CDR3: TGTGCCAGCAGCAGGGAAGGTCGAGGCTACACCTTC. Amino acid sequence: CASSREGRGYTF.

CDR3 nucleotide sequence: TGCGCCAGCAGGCCAGGACTAGCGGGACCCCCCCACACCGGGGAGCTGTTTTTT. This codes for CASRPGLAGPPHTGELFF. The chain carries TRBV10-1 and TRBJ2-2; 12 bases match TRBD2. This CDR3 has 18 amino acids. Germline V gives CDR1 WNHNN, CDR2 SYGVQD (reference sequence). J lost 3 bases, V lost 6 bases, and 11 bases had no gene match.

This clone was counted only a few times. V and J are TRBV15 and TRBJ2-4; D is undetermined. From germline, CDR1 is LNHNV and CDR2 YYDKDF (reference sequence). V was pared by 3 bases and J by 7 bases, with 10 bases between. There are 13 residues in the CDR3. The CDR3 nucleotides are TGTGCCACCAGCAGGGACCAGGCGAACATTCAGTACTTC. Translating it yields CATSRDQANIQYF.

J is TRBJ1-2 and V is TRBV19; 10 bases are a match to TRBD1. The trim removed 3 bases at V and 7 bases at J, leaving 8 bases unmatched. Germline V gene lookup returns CDR1 LNHDA and CDR2 SQIVND (reference sequence). The CDR3 has 15 amino acids. CDR3 sequence reads: CASSIVDRGLRGYTF. The CDR3 DNA reads TGTGCCAGTAGTATTGTAGACAGGGGGCTTCGTGGCTACACCTTC.

This chain uses TRBV10-3 with TRBJ2-3, with 11 bases matching TRBD2. Germline loops: CDR1 ENHRY, CDR2 SYGVKD. After removal of 10 bases from V and 3 bases from J, the junction contained 12 bases not matched to a gene. This CDR3 comprises 16 residues. The DNA of the CDR3 is TGTGCCACCTATGAACCGGGACTAGCGGATACAGATACGCAGTATTTT. The encoded protein is CATYEPGLADTDTQYF.

The gene calls are TRBV7-2 and TRBJ1-1; no reliable D call. In germline, CDR1 is SGHTA, CDR2 FQGNSA. This CDR3 has 12 residues. Trimming took 0 bases from V and 8 from J, leaving 7 bases between them. The CDR3 DNA sequence: TGTGCCAGCAGCTTAGCGTGGGGAGAAGCTTTCTTT. It yields the protein CASSLAWGEAFF.

This sequence joins TRBV7-9 and TRBJ2-3; D is perhaps TRBD1 or TRBD2 (5 bases each). The V gene lost 0 bases and the J gene lost 4 bases, with 5 bases spanning the gap. The CDR3 has 13 amino acids. Germline CDR1 reads SEHNR; CDR2 reads FQNEAQ (reference sequence). The CDR3 sequence: CASSLAGADTQYF. The DNA of the CDR3 is TGTGCCAGCAGCTTAGCGGGGGCAGATACGCAGTATTTT.

The gene calls are TRBV27 and TRBJ1-6, with D possibly TRBD1 on 6 matching bases. CDR1 is MNHEY, CDR2 SMNVEV, per germline (reference sequence). V was cut by 3 bases and J by 9 bases, with 12 bases left in between. This CDR3 has 14 residues. The CDR3 bases are TGTGCCAGCAGTTTTACAGGGTGGAGTTCACCCCTCCACTTT. Encoded protein: CASSFTGWSSPLHF.

The chain couples TRBV7-9 to TRBJ1-1, with 10 bases that match TRBD1. Germline values: CDR1 SEHNR, CDR2 FQNEAQ (reference sequence). The CDR3 has 14 residues. V shed 4 bases, J shed 4 bases, and the junction held 3 bases outside the gene matches. CDR3 loop: CASSWDRGGTEAFF. CDR3 DNA: TGTGCCAGCAGCTGGGACAGGGGAGGCACTGAAGCTTTCTTT.

The rearrangement uses TRBV7-2 and TRBJ2-3, with D hard to call. This CDR3 is built from 12 residues. V was shortened by 3 bases and J by 1 base, with 2 bases between the two germline ends. CDR1 SGHTA and CDR2 FQGNSA come from the germline V gene. The CDR3 protein is CASSFGTDTQYF. The CDR3 coding sequence is TGTGCCAGCAGCTTCGGCACAGATACGCAGTATTTT.

This clone was picked up a small number of times. The chain joins TRBV7-9 to TRBJ1-3; no clear D gene. Looked up from germline, CDR1 is SEHNR and CDR2 is FQNEAQ (reference sequence). The V and J ends lost 1 base and 0 bases respectively, with 10 bases between them. This CDR3 comprises 16 residues. This chain's CDR3 is CASSLDSGSSGNTIYF. The CDR3 DNA is TGTGCCAGCAGCTTAGATTCAGGCAGCTCTGGAAACACCATATATTTT. Complete variable domain (other parts from reference TRBV7-9 and TRBJ1-3): DTGVSQNPRHKITKRGQNVTFRCDPISEHNRLYWYRQTLGQGPEFLTYFQNEAQLEKSRLLSDRFSAERPKGSFSTLEIQRTEQGDSAMYLCASSLDSGSSGNTIYFGEGSWLTVV.

The chain employs TRBV4-3 and TRBJ1-6; D uncertain. Trimming cost V 4 bases and J 0 bases, with 10 bases left between them. The CDR3 spans 16 residues. Germline V CDR1 and CDR2: LGHNA, YSLEER. The DNA for the CDR3 is TGCGCCAGCAGCCCCCGTTTGAGCTCCTATAATTCACCCCTCCACTTT. Residues: CASSPRLSSYNSPLHF.

This sequence joins TRBV7-9 and TRBJ2-1; 16 bases line up with TRBD2. Unmatched junction bases numbered 3, after V lost 4 bases and J lost 9 bases. Germline CDR1 and CDR2: SEHNR and FQNEAQ (reference sequence). CDR3 length: 15 amino acids. CDR3 in amino acids: CASSSGLAGGVEQFF. For the CDR3, the DNA is TGTGCCAGCAGCTCGGGACTAGCGGGAGGGGTTGAGCAGTTCTTC. Full variable domain (outside the CDR3, taken from reference TRBV7-9 and TRBJ2-1): DTGVSQNPRHKITKRGQNVTFRCDPISEHNRLYWYRQTLGQGPEFLTYFQNEAQLEKSRLLSDRFSAERPKGSFSTLEIQRTEQGDSAMYLCASSSGLAGGVEQFFGPGTRLTVL.

This chain joins TRBV28 and TRBJ2-5; D might be TRBD2 (7 bases). Looked up from germline, CDR1 is MDHEN and CDR2 is SYDVKM. Trimming pared 5 bases from V and 5 bases from J, leaving 15 bases between. CDR3 length: 14 amino acids. Written as DNA, the CDR3 is TGTGCCAGCAGTCTTCGCGGGGGCAGGGAGACCCAGTACTTC. Protein: CASSLRGGRETQYF.